This TCR beta chain stems from a study of OX40 agonist ivuxolimab in advanced cancers. A note on this clone: Its specificity is not known.

Assay: immunoSEQ multiplex PCR; the TCRdb copy retains only in-frame clones and omits some. The sample lists tens of thousands of clones; 86% were seen once. This CDR3 is built from 17 residues. V lost 4 bases and J lost 3, with 20 bases in between. CDR1 SGHRS and CDR2 YFSETQ come from the germline V gene. Broader study findings: There were, on average, more expanded clones in CD8+ T cells than in CD4+. No determination was made of the antigen specificity of the expanded peripheral T cells.

This clonotype was obtained from an adult with an advanced solid tumor such as melanoma, head and neck, liver or kidney cancer. Sequenced here: CD4+ or CD8+ T cells sorted from blood, sampled in a trial of the OX40 agonist ivuxolimab. The chain links TRBV5-1 to TRBJ2-4; possibly TRBD1 or TRBD2 for D (5 bases each). The CDR3 DNA follows: TGCGCCAGCAGCCCTGGAGGCCAACAGGTGGTCAAAAACATTCAGTACTTC. It translates to CASSPGGQQVVKNIQYF.